Each of the 27 T cell receptor beta chains below was sequenced from the same sample in a study of technical replicates of blood from a handful of donors. Measured with immunoSEQ multiplex PCR; TCRdb has only the in-frame clones, and not every one. The sample has tens of thousands of clones, 85% to 95% seen once. The material sequenced was T cells isolated from PBMCs. These receptor sequences come from a human donor in good health.

The genes are TRBV5-1 and TRBJ1-6; D is possibly TRBD1 (6 bases). CDR1 and CDR2 from the germline V gene are SGHRS and YFSETQ. V was trimmed by 3 bases and J by 10 bases, leaving 17 bases between them. CDR3 length equals 15 residues. As DNA, the CDR3 is TGCGCCAGCAGCTCGGCACAGGGAAGACGCTCACCCCTCCACTTT. As protein: CASSSAQGRRSPLHF. Full variable domain (missing parts from reference TRBV5-1 and TRBJ1-6): KAGVTQTPRYLIKTRGQQVTLSCSPISGHRSVSWYQQTPGQGLQFLFEYFSETQRNKGNFPGRFSGRQFSNSRSEMNVSTLELGDSALYLCASSSAQGRRSPLHFGNGTRLTVT.

The rearrangement joins TRBV10-3 to TRBJ1-1; no reliable D call. CDR1 is ENHRY, CDR2 SYGVKD, per germline. The CDR3 consists of 13 residues. The V end was cut by 7 bases, the J end by 1 base, with 10 bases between. The CDR3, as DNA: TGTGCCATCATACGGGAAGGGAACACTGAAGCTTTCTTT. It encodes CAIIREGNTEAFF.

This clone was seen only once. This chain uses TRBV30 with TRBJ2-7; TRBD2 is a possible D gene (5 bases). The CDR3 runs 15 residues. The V and J ends lost 4 bases and 2 bases respectively, with 18 bases between them. Per the germline V gene, CDR1 is GTSNPN and CDR2 is SVGIG (reference sequence). CDR3 in DNA: TGTGCCTGGAAGACTCGGACTGACCATCCCTACGAGCAGTACTTC. Encoded protein: CAWKTRTDHPYEQYF.

This sequence joins TRBV30 and TRBJ2-7, with D possibly matching TRBD2 (6 bases). Germline lookup yields CDR1 GTSNPN and CDR2 SVGIG (reference sequence). V lost 5 bases and J 1 base, leaving 12 bases between the germline ends. The CDR3 loop spans 13 amino acids. As DNA, the CDR3 is TGTGCCTGGGCGACGGGGGTGTCCTACGAGCAGTACTTC. The encoded protein is CAWATGVSYEQYF.

This chain uses TRBV19 with TRBJ1-5, with 8 positions matching TRBD1. This CDR3 has 15 residues. Germline V gives CDR1 LNHDA, CDR2 SQIVND (reference sequence). After removal of 2 bases from V and 5 bases from J, the junction contained 5 bases not matched to a gene. The CDR3 sequence is CASSIRQGADQPQHF. The CDR3 DNA reads TGTGCCAGTAGTATACGGCAGGGGGCGGATCAGCCCCAGCATTTT. Filled out from reference TRBV19 and TRBJ1-5, the complete variable domain reads DGGITQSPKYLFRKEGQNVTLSCEQNLNHDAMYWYRQDPGQGLRLIYYSQIVNDFQKGDIAEGYSVSREKKESFPLTVTSAQKNPTAFYLCASSIRQGADQPQHFGDGTRLSIL.

A single count supports this clone. The V call is TRBV6-5, the J call TRBJ1-1, with D maybe TRBD1 (5 bases). The V and J ends lost 0 bases and 8 bases respectively, with 10 bases between them. Germline values: CDR1 MNHEY, CDR2 SVGAGI. The CDR3 loop spans 13 amino acids. The CDR3 region is CASSYSGYREAFF. The CDR3 nucleotides read TGTGCCAGCAGTTACTCGGGGTACAGGGAAGCTTTCTTT.

The rearrangement uses TRBV27 and TRBJ2-1, with 7 bases that match TRBD2. The CDR3 has 13 residues. Germline lookup yields CDR1 MNHEY and CDR2 SMNVEV (reference sequence). V lost 3 bases to trimming and J lost 7 bases; unmatched junction nucleotides: 3. As DNA, the CDR3 is TGTGCCAGCAGTTTGAGTAGCGGGAATGAGCAGTTCTTC. It yields the protein CASSLSSGNEQFF.

This clone is classed as medium-sized. The chain uses TRBV5-6 and TRBJ2-3, with 13 nucleotides matching TRBD2. Germline V gives CDR1 SGHDT, CDR2 YYEEEE. The CDR3 runs to 15 residues. Trimming removed 4 bases from V and 8 bases from J; junction bases left unmatched: 7. The CDR3 nucleotides are TGTGCCAGCAGCGCACTAGCGGGGGGGCTAGGTACGCAGTATTTT. Amino acid sequence: CASSALAGGLGTQYF.

This chain uses TRBV10-2 with TRBJ1-1; D is uncertain. CDR3 length equals 14 residues. CDR1 is WSHSY and CDR2 is SAAADI in the germline V gene. The V end lost 6 bases, the J end lost 2 bases, and 13 bases lay between the germline ends. CDR3 protein: CASSPRDPNTEAFF. As DNA, the CDR3 is TGCGCCAGCAGCCCCCGGGATCCCAACACTGAAGCTTTCTTT.

The rearrangement links TRBV6-1 to TRBJ2-7; perhaps TRBD1 as D (6 bases). The CDR3 is made up of 13 amino acids. The germline CDR1 and CDR2 sequences are MNHNS and SASEGT. The V and J ends lost 0 bases and 6 bases respectively, with 9 bases between them. CDR3 DNA sequence: TGTGCCAGCAGTGAAGCGCGACAGGCCGAGCAGTACTTC. It translates to CASSEARQAEQYF.

The rearrangement uses TRBV7-6 and TRBJ2-1, with 10 bases fitting TRBD1. Germline V gene lookup returns CDR1 SGHVS and CDR2 FNYEAQ. The CDR3 totals 15 residues. V dropped 5 bases and J dropped 8; count of bases not matched to a gene: 9. The CDR3 loop is CASSLSGTGDYEQFF. Here the CDR3 DNA reads TGTGCCAGCAGCCTCTCCGGGACAGGGGATTATGAGCAGTTCTTC.

The chain recombines TRBV2 with TRBJ1-4, with D perhaps TRBD1 (6 bases). The CDR3 runs 16 residues. Trimming removed 3 bases at V and 4 bases at J, with 15 bases between. The germline gives CDR1 SNHLY, CDR2 FYNNEI. The CDR3 nucleotides read TGTGCCAGCAGTGATTGGAGGGGGGGGAATAATGAAAAACTGTTTTTT. Translation: CASSDWRGGNNEKLFF.

The genes are TRBV29-1 and TRBJ2-7, with 8 bases aligning to TRBD1. Germline lookup yields CDR1 SQVTM and CDR2 ANQGSEA. J gave up 6 bases and V 3 bases, and 16 bases lay outside the gene matches. CDR3 length equals 16 residues. Here the CDR3 DNA reads TGCAGCGTTGACCTACCGGGCGGCCAGGGGGCGAGCGAGCAGTACTTC. It codes for CSVDLPGGQGASEQYF.

The V gene is TRBV2, the J gene TRBJ1-3; no firm D call. Trimming took 1 base from V and 0 from J, leaving 7 bases between them. The CDR3 sequence is 15 residues long. Germline lookup yields CDR1 SNHLY and CDR2 FYNNEI. The CDR3 DNA is TGTGCCAGCAGTGAAGATCACACCTCTGGAAACACCATATATTTT. Translated, it gives CASSEDHTSGNTIYF.

This clone was seen once. V gene TRBV7-9 combines with J gene TRBJ2-7, with D maybe TRBD1 (6 bases). The V and J ends lost 2 bases and 4 bases respectively, with 9 bases between them. CDR1 SEHNR and CDR2 FQNEAQ come from the germline V gene (reference sequence). This CDR3 spans 13 amino acids. CDR3 DNA: TGTGCCAGCAGCTTATCGGACAGTTACGAGCAGTACTTC. Translation: CASSLSDSYEQYF.

The chain is built from TRBV9 and TRBJ2-2; 12 bases are shared with TRBD2. Germline V lookup: CDR1 SGDLS, CDR2 YYNGEE. This CDR3 comprises 18 residues. The junction had 9 bases not matched to a gene; V was cut back by 0 bases and J by 6 bases. As DNA, the CDR3 is TGTGCCAGCAGCGTAGGGTCGGCTAGCGGGAGGGAGGCCGGGGAGCTGTTTTTT. This encodes CASSVGSASGREAGELFF.

The chain employs TRBV7-8 and TRBJ2-7, with D hard to call. The CDR3 has 14 residues. Germline loops: CDR1 SGHVS, CDR2 FQNEAQ. Between the trimmed V and J ends, which lost 3 bases and 2 bases, there was a span of 11 bases. CDR3 amino acids: CASSFSASPYEQYF. DNA of the CDR3: TGTGCCAGCAGCTTTTCAGCGTCCCCCTACGAGCAGTACTTC.

The chain is built from TRBV6-1 and TRBJ2-7, with 11 nucleotides matching TRBD2. Germline V gene lookup returns CDR1 MNHNS and CDR2 SASEGT. Trimming cost V 1 base and J 2 bases; bases outside gene matches: 4. The CDR3 has 16 amino acids. The CDR3 bases are TGTGCCAGCAGTGAAGGGGTAGCGGGAGGGACCTACGAGCAGTACTTC. Translated: CASSEGVAGGTYEQYF.

The chain links TRBV5-4 to TRBJ1-4; D is ambiguous. The CDR3 has 14 amino acids. Germline CDR1 SGHNT, CDR2 YYREEE (reference sequence). V was shortened by 5 bases and J by 10 bases, with 18 bases between the two germline ends. In DNA, the CDR3 is TGTGCCAGCAGTCGCGACAAAGATATCGCAAAACTGTTTTTT. Protein sequence: CASSRDKDIAKLFF.

This sequence joins TRBV2 and TRBJ1-2, with unresolved D. The CDR3 totals 17 residues. The V and J ends lost 4 bases and 5 bases respectively, with 23 bases between them. The germline gives CDR1 SNHLY, CDR2 FYNNEI. CDR3 sequence reads: CASSGPAEPDTSYGYTF. CDR3 bases: TGTGCCAGCAGTGGACCGGCGGAGCCCGATACCTCGTATGGCTACACCTTC.

This clone has a single count. The CDR3 here is CAWSVPQGAKTNYEQYF. CDR3 sequence (DNA): TGTGCCTGGAGTGTACCGCAGGGGGCGAAAACGAACTACGAGCAGTACTTC. This chain uses TRBV30 with TRBJ2-7; 8 bases are a match to TRBD1. The germline gives CDR1 GTSNPN, CDR2 SVGIG (reference sequence). The V gene end was trimmed by 0 bases and the J gene end by 3 bases; junction bases not matched to a gene: 13. The CDR3 length is 17 residues.

This chain uses TRBV2 with TRBJ2-1; TRBD2 might be the D (5 bases). The V gene's germline CDR1 is SNHLY and CDR2 FYNNEI. Trimming took off 6 bases at V and 5 bases at J, with 11 bases between the two ends. This CDR3 spans 13 amino acids. CDR3 nucleotides: TGTGCCAGCAGAATAGCGCTTCACAATGAGCAGTTCTTC. This gives the protein CASRIALHNEQFF.

J is TRBJ1-1 and V is TRBV28; TRBD1 aligns across 7 bases. This CDR3 contains 15 residues. Losses at the gene ends were 8 bases for V and 5 bases for J; bases not matched to a gene: 14. Germline V CDR1 and CDR2: MDHEN, SYDVKM. CDR3 loop: CASVSGGRGKTEAFF. The CDR3 nucleotides read TGTGCCAGCGTCTCAGGAGGCAGGGGGAAGACTGAAGCTTTCTTT. Full variable domain (rest looked up from reference TRBV28 and TRBJ1-1): DVKVTQSSRYLVKRTGEKVFLECVQDMDHENMFWYRQDPGLGLRLIYFSYDVKMKEKGDIPEGYSVSREKKERFSLILESASTNQTSMYLCASVSGGRGKTEAFFGQGTRLTVV.

The chain has TRBV7-6 and TRBJ2-3; TRBD2 might be the D (6 bases). V was cut by 2 bases and J by 9 bases, with 18 bases left in between. The CDR3 spans 15 residues. Looked up from germline, CDR1 is SGHVS and CDR2 is FNYEAQ. CDR3 DNA: TGTGCCAGCAGCTTATCGCCGGGACTCCCGTTAACGCAGTATTTT. Translating it yields CASSLSPGLPLTQYF.

The chain combines TRBV9 with TRBJ2-3; maybe TRBD2 (5 bases). Trimming took off 0 bases at V and 5 bases at J, with 22 bases between the two ends. Germline CDR1 and CDR2: SGDLS and YYNGEE. The CDR3 contains 18 residues. In nucleotides, the CDR3 is TGTGCCAGCAGCGTAGGGGTGGGAGTATGGGGATTTAGAGATACGCAGTATTTT. This encodes CASSVGVGVWGFRDTQYF.

The chain has TRBV6-6 and TRBJ2-5; D is possibly TRBD1 (6 bases). CDR3 length: 16 amino acids. Looked up from germline, CDR1 is MNHNY and CDR2 is SVGAGI (reference sequence). V was trimmed by 2 bases and J by 2 bases, leaving 15 bases between them. CDR3 sequence (DNA): TGTGCCAGCAGTTACGTGGGGGCCATATTTCAAGAGACCCAGTACTTC. Translating it yields CASSYVGAIFQETQYF.

The rearrangement uses TRBV15 and TRBJ2-4; 13 positions agree with TRBD2. Germline CDR1 LNHNV, CDR2 YYDKDF (reference sequence). The CDR3 length is 16 residues. V lost 2 bases, J lost 8 bases, and 6 bases stayed unmatched. This CDR3 reads CATSRTSGRVTDIQYF. The CDR3 DNA is TGTGCCACCAGCAGAACTAGCGGGAGGGTTACGGACATTCAGTACTTC.